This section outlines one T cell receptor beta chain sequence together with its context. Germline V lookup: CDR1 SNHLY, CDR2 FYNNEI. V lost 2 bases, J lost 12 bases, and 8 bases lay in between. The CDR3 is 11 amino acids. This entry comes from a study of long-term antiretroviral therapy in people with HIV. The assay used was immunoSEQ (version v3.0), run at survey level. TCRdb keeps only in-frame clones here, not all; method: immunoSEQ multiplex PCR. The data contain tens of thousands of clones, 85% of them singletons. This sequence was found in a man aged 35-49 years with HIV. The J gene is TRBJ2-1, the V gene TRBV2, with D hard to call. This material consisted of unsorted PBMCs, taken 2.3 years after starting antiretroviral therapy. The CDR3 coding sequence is TGTGCCAGCAGTGAATCTCATTTGCAGTTCTTC. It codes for CASSESHLQFF.